This T cell receptor (beta chain) is drawn from a study of Ad26.COV2.S vaccination and SARS-CoV-2 variants. Treatment of the sample: about 20 received Ad26.COV2.S at low or high dose, single or two shots; several received placebo; per-sample allocation not given. Sampling happened 63 days after the first vaccine or placebo injection. The data were produced by immunoSEQ multiplex PCR, yet TCRdb's version contains in-frame clones alone and is incomplete. The sample yields a few hundred thousand clones, around 87% seen once. This clone was counted only a few times. The CDR3 consists of 15 residues. The V end lost 4 bases, the J end lost 1 base, and 11 bases lay between the germline ends. Germline lookup yields CDR1 SGHRS and CDR2 YFSETQ.

The sequence was obtained from a person aged 18-60 years who received the Ad26.COV2.S COVID-19 vaccine or a placebo. V is TRBV5-1 and J is TRBJ2-2; D not resolved. The sequenced sample was peripheral blood, obtained in a trial of Ad26.COV2.S vaccine versus placebo. CDR3 nucleotides: TGCGCCAGCAGCAACGACCGCCTGAACACCGGGGAGCTGTTTTTT. Residues: CASSNDRLNTGELFF.